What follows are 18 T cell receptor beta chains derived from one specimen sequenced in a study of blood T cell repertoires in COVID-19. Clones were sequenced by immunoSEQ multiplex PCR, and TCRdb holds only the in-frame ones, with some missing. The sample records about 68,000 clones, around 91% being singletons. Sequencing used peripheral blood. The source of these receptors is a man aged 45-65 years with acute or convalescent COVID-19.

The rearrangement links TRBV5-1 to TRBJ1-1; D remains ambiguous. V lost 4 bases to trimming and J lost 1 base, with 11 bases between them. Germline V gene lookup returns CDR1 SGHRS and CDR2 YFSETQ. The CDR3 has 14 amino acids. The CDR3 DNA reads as TGCGCCAGCAGCCCAGGACTGGGGAACACTGAAGCTTTCTTT. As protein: CASSPGLGNTEAFF.

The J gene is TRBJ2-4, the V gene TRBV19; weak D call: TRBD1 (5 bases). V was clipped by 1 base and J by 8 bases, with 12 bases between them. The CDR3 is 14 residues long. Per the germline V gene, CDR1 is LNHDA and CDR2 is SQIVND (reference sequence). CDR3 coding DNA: TGTGCCAGTAGTATAGGCCGCCAGGGTGACATTCAGTACTTC. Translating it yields CASSIGRQGDIQYF.

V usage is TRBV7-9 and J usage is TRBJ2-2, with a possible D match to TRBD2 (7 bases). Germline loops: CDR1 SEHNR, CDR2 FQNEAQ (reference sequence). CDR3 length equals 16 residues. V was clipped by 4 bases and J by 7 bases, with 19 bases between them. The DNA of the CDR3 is TGTGCCAGCAGCTCCCCTAGGGGGGGCGTTGGCGGGGAGCTGTTTTTT. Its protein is CASSSPRGGVGGELFF.

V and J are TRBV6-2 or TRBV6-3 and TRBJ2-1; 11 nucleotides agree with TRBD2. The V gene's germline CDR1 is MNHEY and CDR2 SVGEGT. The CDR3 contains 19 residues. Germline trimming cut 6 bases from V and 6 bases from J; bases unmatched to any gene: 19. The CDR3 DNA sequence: TGTGCCAGCAGCAATTCCCCCTTTACTAGCGGGAGTGGTAGCAATGAGCAGTTCTTC. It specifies CASSNSPFTSGSGSNEQFF.

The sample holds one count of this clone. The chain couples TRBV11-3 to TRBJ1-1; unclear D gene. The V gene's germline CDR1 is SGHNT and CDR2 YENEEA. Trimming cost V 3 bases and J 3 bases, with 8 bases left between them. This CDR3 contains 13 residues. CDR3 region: CASSFLQHTEAFF. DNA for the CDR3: TGTGCCAGCAGCTTTTTACAACACACTGAAGCTTTCTTT.

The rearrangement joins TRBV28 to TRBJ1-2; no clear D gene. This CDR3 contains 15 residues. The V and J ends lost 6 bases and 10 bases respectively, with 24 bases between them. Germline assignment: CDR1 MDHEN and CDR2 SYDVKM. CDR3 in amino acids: CASSSPNNPGFPYTF. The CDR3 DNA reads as TGTGCCAGCAGCTCCCCCAACAACCCAGGATTTCCCTACACCTTC.

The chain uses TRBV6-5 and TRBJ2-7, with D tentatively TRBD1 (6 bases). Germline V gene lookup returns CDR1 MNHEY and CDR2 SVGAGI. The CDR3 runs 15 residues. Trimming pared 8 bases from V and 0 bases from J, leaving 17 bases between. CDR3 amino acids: CASASSQGSSYEQYF. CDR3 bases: TGTGCCAGCGCCAGCTCACAGGGAAGCTCCTACGAGCAGTACTTC.

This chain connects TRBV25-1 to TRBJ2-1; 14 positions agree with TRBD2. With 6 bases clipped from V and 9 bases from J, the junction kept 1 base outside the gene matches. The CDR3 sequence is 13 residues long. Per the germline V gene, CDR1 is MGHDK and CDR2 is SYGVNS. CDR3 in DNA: TGTGCCAGCAGAGGGACTAGCGGGAGTGAGCAGTTCTTC. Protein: CASRGTSGSEQFF.

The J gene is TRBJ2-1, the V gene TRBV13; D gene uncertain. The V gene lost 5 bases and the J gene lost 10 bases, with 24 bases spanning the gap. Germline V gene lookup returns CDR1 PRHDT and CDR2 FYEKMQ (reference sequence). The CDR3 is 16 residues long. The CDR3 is CASSPPRHKLPGEQFF. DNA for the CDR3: TGTGCCAGCAGCCCGCCCCGACACAAACTTCCTGGGGAGCAGTTCTTC.

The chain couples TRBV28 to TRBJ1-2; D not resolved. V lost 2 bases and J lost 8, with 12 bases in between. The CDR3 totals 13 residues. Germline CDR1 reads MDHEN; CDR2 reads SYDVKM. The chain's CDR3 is CASSLSPVGGYTF. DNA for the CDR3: TGTGCCAGCAGTTTAAGCCCCGTCGGGGGCTACACCTTC.

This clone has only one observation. Here the CDR3 reads CASSEQGTGAAGTGDEQYV. Written as DNA, the CDR3 is TGTGCCAGCAGTGAACAAGGGACCGGGGCAGCGGGAACTGGAGACGAGCAGTACGTC. The V and J genes are TRBV2 and TRBJ2-7; 7 nucleotides agree with TRBD2. CDR3 size: 19 residues. The trim removed 2 bases at V and 5 bases at J, leaving 21 bases unmatched. Germline V gene lookup returns CDR1 SNHLY and CDR2 FYNNEI.

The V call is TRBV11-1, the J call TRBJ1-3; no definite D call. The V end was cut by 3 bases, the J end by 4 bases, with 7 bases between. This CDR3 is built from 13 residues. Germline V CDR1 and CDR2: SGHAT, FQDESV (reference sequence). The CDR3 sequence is CASSFVGGNTIYF. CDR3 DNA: TGTGCCAGCAGCTTCGTGGGCGGAAACACCATATATTTT.

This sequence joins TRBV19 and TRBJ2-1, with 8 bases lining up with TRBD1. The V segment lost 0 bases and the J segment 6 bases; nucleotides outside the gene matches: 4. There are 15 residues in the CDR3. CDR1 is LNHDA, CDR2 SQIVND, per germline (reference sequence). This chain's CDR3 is CASSIDDRGGNEQFF. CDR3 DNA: TGTGCCAGTAGTATAGATGACAGGGGAGGCAATGAGCAGTTCTTC.

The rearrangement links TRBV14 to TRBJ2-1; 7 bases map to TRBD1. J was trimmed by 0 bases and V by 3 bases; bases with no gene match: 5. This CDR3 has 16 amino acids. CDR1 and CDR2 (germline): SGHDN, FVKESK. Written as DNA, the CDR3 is TGTGCCAGCAGCCACGACAGGGACAGCTCCTACAATGAGCAGTTCTTC. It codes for CASSHDRDSSYNEQFF. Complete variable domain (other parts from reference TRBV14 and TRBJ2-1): EAGVTQFPSHSVIEKGQTVTLRCDPISGHDNLYWYRRVMGKEIKFLLHFVKESKQDESGMPNNRFLAERTGGTYSTLKVQPAELEDSGVYFCASSHDRDSSYNEQFFGPGTRLTVL.

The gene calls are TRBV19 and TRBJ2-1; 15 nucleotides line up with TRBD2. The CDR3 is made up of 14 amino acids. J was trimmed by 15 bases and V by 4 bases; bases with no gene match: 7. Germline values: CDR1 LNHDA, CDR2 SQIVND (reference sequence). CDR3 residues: CASSTGTSGRHWFF. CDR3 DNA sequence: TGTGCCAGTAGTACCGGGACTAGCGGGAGGCATTGGTTCTTC.

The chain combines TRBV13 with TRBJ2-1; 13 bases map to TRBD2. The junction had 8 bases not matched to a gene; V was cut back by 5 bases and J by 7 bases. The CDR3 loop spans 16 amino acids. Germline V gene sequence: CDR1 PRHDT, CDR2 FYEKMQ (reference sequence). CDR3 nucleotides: TGTGCCAGCAGCCCTAGGTGGACTAGCGGGAGAAATGAGCAGTTCTTC. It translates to CASSPRWTSGRNEQFF.

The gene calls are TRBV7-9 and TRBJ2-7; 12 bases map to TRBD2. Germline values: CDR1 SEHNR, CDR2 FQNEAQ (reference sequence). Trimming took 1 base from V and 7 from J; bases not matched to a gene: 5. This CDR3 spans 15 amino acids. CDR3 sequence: CASSLGPLAGGEQYV. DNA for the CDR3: TGTGCCAGCAGCTTAGGTCCGCTAGCGGGAGGGGAGCAGTACGTC.

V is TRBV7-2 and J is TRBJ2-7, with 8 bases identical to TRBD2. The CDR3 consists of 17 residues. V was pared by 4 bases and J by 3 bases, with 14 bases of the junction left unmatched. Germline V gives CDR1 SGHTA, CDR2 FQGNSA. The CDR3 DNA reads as TGTGCCAGCAGCTCCAGAACTACCGTAGCGGGAAGCTACGAGCAGTACTTC. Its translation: CASSSRTTVAGSYEQYF.